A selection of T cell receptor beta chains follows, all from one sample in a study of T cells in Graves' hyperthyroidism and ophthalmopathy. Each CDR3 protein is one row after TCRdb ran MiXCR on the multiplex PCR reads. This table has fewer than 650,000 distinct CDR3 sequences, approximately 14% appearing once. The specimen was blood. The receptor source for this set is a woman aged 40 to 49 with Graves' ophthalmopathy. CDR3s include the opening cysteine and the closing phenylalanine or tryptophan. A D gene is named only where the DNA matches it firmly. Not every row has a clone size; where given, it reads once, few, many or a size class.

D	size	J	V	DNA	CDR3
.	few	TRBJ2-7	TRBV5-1	TGCGCCAGCAGCTTGGACGGAAGAGACGAGCAGTACTTC	CASSLDGRDEQYF
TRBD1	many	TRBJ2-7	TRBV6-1	TGTGCCAGCAGTAAGGACAGGGTCGAGCAGTACTTC	CASSKDRVEQYF
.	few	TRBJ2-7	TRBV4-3	TGCGCCAGCAGCCAAGATTGGGGCTCCAGGGCTACGAGGCAGTACTTC	CASSQDWGSRATRQYF
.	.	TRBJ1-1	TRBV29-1	TGCAGCGCTCTGATGGGGCCGCCGCAAGCTTTCTTT	CSALMGPPQAFF
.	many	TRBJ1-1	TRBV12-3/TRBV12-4	TGTGCCAGCAGTTCAGCCGGGACCCGGGCTTTCTTT	CASSSAGTRAFF
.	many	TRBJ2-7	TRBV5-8	TGTGCCAGCAGCGTGGGCGCCGGGGCCTCCTACGAGCAGTACTTC	CASSVGAGASYEQYF
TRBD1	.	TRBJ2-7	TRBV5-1	TGCGCCAGCAGCCGGACAGGGCTCTACGAGCAGTACTTC	CASSRTGLYEQYF
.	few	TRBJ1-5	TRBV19	TGTGCCAGTAGTATATTGGCCGGTAGAGGCAATCAGCCCCAGCATTTT	CASSILAGRGNQPQHF
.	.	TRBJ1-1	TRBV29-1	TGCAGCGTTGAACCAAGAATGAACACTGAAGCTTTCTTT	CSVEPRMNTEAFF
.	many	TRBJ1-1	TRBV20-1	TGCAGTGCTAGATGGAGTGCGGGTCGCACTGAAGCTTTCTTT	CSARWSAGRTEAFF
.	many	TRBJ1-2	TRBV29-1	TGCAGCGTTGAACCCTACAGGGACTATGGCTACACCTTC	CSVEPYRDYGYTF
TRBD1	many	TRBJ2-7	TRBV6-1	TGTGCCAGCAGTGCTCCGGGACAGGGGGCATACGAGCAGTACTTC	CASSAPGQGAYEQYF
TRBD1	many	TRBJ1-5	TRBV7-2	TGTGCCAGCAGCTTAGTCGGGACAGGGAGGGCCCAGCATTTT	CASSLVGTGRAQHF
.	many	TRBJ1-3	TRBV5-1	TGCGCCAGCAGCTTGGATTGGGAGGGTGGAAACACCATATATTTT	CASSLDWEGGNTIYF
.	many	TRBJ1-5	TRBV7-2	TGTGCCAGCAGCTTAGGGGGGGGAAGCAATCAGCCCCAGCATTTT	CASSLGGGSNQPQHF
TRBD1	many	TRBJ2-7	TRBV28	TGTGCCAGCAGTGGGTACAGGACAGGGGACTACGAGCAGTACTTC	CASSGYRTGDYEQYF
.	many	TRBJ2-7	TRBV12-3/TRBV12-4	TGTGCCAGCAGTTTCGGGACAAGAGCCTACGAGCAGTACTTC	CASSFGTRAYEQYF
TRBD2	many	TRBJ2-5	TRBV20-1	TGCAGTGCTAGAGTTCAACAACGGTTAGCGGGACCCCAAGAGACCCAGTACTTC	CSARVQQRLAGPQETQYF
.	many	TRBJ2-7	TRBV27	TGTGCCAGCAGTTTCCTCGGCGGGGAGCAGTACTTC	CASSFLGGEQYF
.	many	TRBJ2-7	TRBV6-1	TGTGCCAGCAGTACCTGGACAGAGCAGTACTTC	CASSTWTEQYF
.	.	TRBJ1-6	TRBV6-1	TGTGCCAGCAGTCAACCGGACGGAACAGGTTCACCCCTCCACTTT	CASSQPDGTGSPLHF
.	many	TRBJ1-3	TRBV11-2	TGTGCCAGCGCGAAAACCGGGGCCGGAAACACCATATATTTT	CASAKTGAGNTIYF
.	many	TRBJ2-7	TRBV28	TGTGCCAGCAACGCCGGGGCAGGGAACTACGAGCAGTACTTC	CASNAGAGNYEQYF
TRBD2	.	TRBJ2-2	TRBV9	TGTGCCAGCAGCGGGACTAGCGGGAGGGCCTTCACCGGGGAGCTGTTTTTT	CASSGTSGRAFTGELFF
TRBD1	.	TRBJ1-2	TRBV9	TGTGCCAGCAGCGTAGGGGGACAGGGGGCCGTACCATATGGCTACACCTTC	CASSVGGQGAVPYGYTF
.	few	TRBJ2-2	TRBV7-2	TGTGCCAGCAGCTCCCGGAGCACCGGGGAGCTGTTTTTT	CASSSRSTGELFF
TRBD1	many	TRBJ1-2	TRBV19	TGTGCCAGTAGTCCAACAGGGGATAGCTATGGCTACACCTTC	CASSPTGDSYGYTF
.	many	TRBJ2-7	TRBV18	TGTGCCAGCTCACCGGGACAGCGGGAAGGGGAGCAGTACTTC	CASSPGQREGEQYF
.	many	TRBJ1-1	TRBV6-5	TGTGCCAGCAGTTACTCCCCCTACGCAGGAGGCACTGAAGCTTTCTTT	CASSYSPYAGGTEAFF
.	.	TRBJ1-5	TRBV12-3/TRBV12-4	TGTGCCAGCAGTTTCACACGGTTAGGAAAAGATCAGCCCCAGCATTTT	CASSFTRLGKDQPQHF
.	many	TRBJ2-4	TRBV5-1	TGCGCCAGAAAGCTAGGGTTGGCCAAAAACATTCAGTACTTC	CARKLGLAKNIQYF
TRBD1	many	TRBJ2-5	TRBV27	TGTGCCAGCAGTTTTCGGACAGGGGTTGAAGGGGAGACCCAGTACTTC	CASSFRTGVEGETQYF
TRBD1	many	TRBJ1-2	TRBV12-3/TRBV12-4	TGTGCCAGCAGTAGGGGACAGGGTCTTGGCTACACCTTC	CASSRGQGLGYTF
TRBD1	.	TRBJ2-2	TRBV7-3	TGTGCCAGCAGCTTAAGGGGGACAGCTAACACCGGGGAGCTGTTTTTT	CASSLRGTANTGELFF
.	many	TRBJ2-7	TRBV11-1	TGTGCCAGCAGCTTAGCTGGAAGGAGCTCCTACGAGCAGTACTTC	CASSLAGRSSYEQYF
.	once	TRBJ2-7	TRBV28	TGTGCCAGCAGCGAAGAGACAGTGCCCACCTACGAGCAGTACTTC	CASSEETVPTYEQYF
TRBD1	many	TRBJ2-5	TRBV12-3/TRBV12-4	TGTGCCAGCAGTCCGGGGACAGGGGGCGGGGAGACCCAGTACTTC	CASSPGTGGGETQYF
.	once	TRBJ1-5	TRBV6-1	TGTGCCAGCAGTGAATCTTGGGGAAGTCAGCCCCAGCATTTT	CASSESWGSQPQHF
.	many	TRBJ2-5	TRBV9	TGTGCCAGCAGCGTTCATGAGGGGGGATTCGAAGAGACCCAGTACTTC	CASSVHEGGFEETQYF
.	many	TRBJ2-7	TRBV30	TGTGCCTGGACCACAGGTAGATCCTACGAGCAGTACTTC	CAWTTGRSYEQYF
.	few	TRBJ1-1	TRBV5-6	TGTGCCAGCAGCTTGGGCCTAAGGGTACCTAACACTGAAGCTTTCTTT	CASSLGLRVPNTEAFF
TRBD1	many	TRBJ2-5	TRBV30	TGTGCCTGGAGCCGACAGGGGGGGGAGACCCAGTACTTC	CAWSRQGGETQYF